The 18 T cell receptor beta chains reported below all come from one sample, sequenced in a study of T-cell memory formation after mild COVID-19. Each CDR3 protein is one row after TCRdb ran MiXCR on the 5' RACE reads. This table holds around 370,000 distinct CDR3 sequences, roughly 21% found once. The sequencing sample was made of PBMCs or a T cell subset sorted from them (not recorded which). All receptors derive from an adult woman who had mild COVID-19 (a few samples of this study predate the infection). Cell type and time point are not known.

This chain links TRBV9 with TRBJ1-4; 9 nucleotides match TRBD1. This CDR3 comprises 15 residues. Germline V CDR1 and CDR2: SGDLS, YYNGEE. Trimming removed 2 bases from V and 8 bases from J; junction bases left unmatched: 7. The CDR3 DNA is TGTGCCAGCAGCGTCGAGGACAGGGGAATGGAAAAACTGTTTTTT. Amino acids: CASSVEDRGMEKLFF.

J is TRBJ2-1 and V is TRBV29-1, with TRBD2 matching over 10 bases. This CDR3 spans 14 amino acids. The V and J ends lost 1 base and 12 bases, in that order; junction bases with no gene match: 9. Germline V lookup: CDR1 SQVTM, CDR2 ANQGSEA. As DNA, the CDR3 is TGCAGCGTTGAAGGGACTAGCGGAGTATGGGGGCAGTTCTTC. It encodes CSVEGTSGVWGQFF.

The chain is built from TRBV29-1 and TRBJ1-2, with 8 positions matching TRBD1. Per germline, CDR1 SQVTM and CDR2 ANQGSEA. Trimming cost V 5 bases and J 4 bases; bases outside gene matches: 3. CDR3 size: 12 residues. CDR3: CSVRQGSYGYTF. In nucleotides, the CDR3 is TGCAGCGTTAGACAGGGGAGCTATGGCTACACCTTC.

This clonotype has ten or more counts. This chain connects TRBV7-3 to TRBJ2-2, with D uncertain. The CDR3 extends over 12 amino acids. Between the trimmed V and J ends, which lost 0 bases and 5 bases, there was a span of 1 base. Germline-derived CDR1 and CDR2 are SGHTA and FQGTGA. In DNA, the CDR3 is TGTGCCAGCAGCTTAACGACCGGGGAGCTGTTTTTT. Its translation is CASSLTTGELFF.

This clonotype has only a few counts. This chain uses TRBV7-9 with TRBJ2-7; D gene unclear. Deletions cut 0 bases from V and 3 bases from J, with 9 bases between. Germline values: CDR1 SEHNR, CDR2 FQNEAQ (reference sequence). There are 14 residues in the CDR3. CDR3 DNA sequence: TGTGCCAGCAGCTTAGCACCAGAAAACTACGAGCAGTACTTC. It translates to CASSLAPENYEQYF.

This clonotype has only a few counts. This rearrangement joins TRBV20-1 to TRBJ2-1, with 9 bases lining up with TRBD1. This CDR3 region has 16 residues. Trimming removed 5 bases from V and 10 bases from J; junction bases left unmatched: 18. Germline-derived CDR1 and CDR2 are DFQATT and SNEGSKA (reference sequence). The CDR3 region has the DNA TGCAGTGCTTCGCTTACCGGGACAGGGAGGTTCGGGGAGCAGTTCTTC. Protein: CSASLTGTGRFGEQFF.

The genes are TRBV6-2 or TRBV6-3 and TRBJ1-5; TRBD1 matches 8 bases. Unmatched junction bases numbered 8, after V lost 6 bases and J lost 4 bases. The CDR3 runs 15 residues. CDR1 MNHEY and CDR2 SVGEGT come from the germline V gene. CDR3 in DNA: TGTGCCAGCAGCCCGGATACAGGGGGTAATCAGCCCCAGCATTTT. It encodes CASSPDTGGNQPQHF.

This clonotype was seen repeatedly, ten times or more. The chain links TRBV5-4 to TRBJ1-1; D not certain. Germline V gives CDR1 SGHNT, CDR2 YYREEE (reference sequence). With 3 bases removed from V and 0 bases from J, the gap between germline ends came to 12 bases. CDR3 length equals 15 residues. The CDR3 sequence is CASSSGSKMNTEAFF. As DNA, the CDR3 is TGTGCCAGCAGCTCCGGATCTAAGATGAACACTGAAGCTTTCTTT.

In this sample, this clonotype turned up a few times. V is TRBV7-9 and J is TRBJ2-1; perhaps TRBD2 as D (5 bases). Germline V gives CDR1 SEHNR, CDR2 FQNEAQ (reference sequence). CDR3 size: 16 residues. The V end lost 5 bases, the J end lost 0 bases, and 14 bases lay between the germline ends. CDR3 amino acids: CASSPDGEPSYNEQFF. The CDR3 coding sequence is TGTGCCAGCAGCCCGGACGGGGAGCCCTCCTACAATGAGCAGTTCTTC.

Comment on this clonotype: One base away lies a much larger clone, so this may be a sequencing read error. This sequence joins TRBV7-9 and TRBJ2-3; D is unresolved. Germline V gene sequence: CDR1 SEHNR, CDR2 FQNEAQ (reference sequence). The CDR3 runs to 11 residues. The V and J ends lost 7 bases and 2 bases respectively, with 4 bases between them. CDR3 in amino acids: CASTHTDTQYF. Here the CDR3 DNA reads TGTGCCAGCACCCACACAGATACGCAGTATTTT.

This rearrangement joins TRBV5-5 to TRBJ2-6, with a weak D call TRBD2 (6 bases). Germline assignment: CDR1 SGHKS and CDR2 YYEKEE (reference sequence). CDR3 size: 17 residues. V shed 3 bases and J shed 0 bases, with 13 bases lying between them. The chain's CDR3 is CASSSSGVSSGANVLTF. The CDR3 coding sequence is TGTGCCAGCAGCTCGTCGGGGGTTAGCTCTGGGGCCAACGTCCTGACTTTC.

V usage is TRBV18 and J usage is TRBJ1-1; no clear D gene. Trimming removed 1 base from V and 5 bases from J, with 5 bases in between. Germline V gives CDR1 KGHSH, CDR2 LQKENI. CDR3 length: 12 residues. CDR3 in amino acids: CASSPQETEAFF. The CDR3 nucleotides are TGTGCCAGCTCACCACAGGAGACTGAAGCTTTCTTT.

The chain couples TRBV2 to TRBJ2-5, with D unresolved. V lost 3 bases to trimming and J lost 0 bases, with 11 bases between them. CDR1 is SNHLY and CDR2 is FYNNEI in the germline V gene. This CDR3 spans 15 amino acids. CDR3 nucleotides: TGTGCCAGCAGTGAGCCCCCCTTTTACCAAGAGACCCAGTACTTC. It is translated as CASSEPPFYQETQYF.

The chain joins TRBV18 to TRBJ2-3; tentatively, D is TRBD2 (6 bases). Between the trimmed V and J ends, which lost 3 bases and 5 bases, there was a span of 12 bases. The CDR3 runs to 14 residues. Germline V CDR1 and CDR2: KGHSH, LQKENI. The CDR3 region is CASSPGRGRDTQYF. The CDR3, as DNA: TGTGCCAGCTCACCTGGGCGGGGACGAGATACGCAGTATTTT.

The chain combines TRBV5-1 with TRBJ1-1; the D gene is possibly TRBD1 (5 bases). Germline lookup yields CDR1 SGHRS and CDR2 YFSETQ. With 1 base removed from V and 2 bases from J, the gap between germline ends came to 15 bases. This CDR3 contains 16 residues. The CDR3 nucleotides are TGCGCCAGCAGCTTGATGGCCGGGGCCGGAAACACTGAAGCTTTCTTT. Protein sequence: CASSLMAGAGNTEAFF. The whole variable domain, remainder taken from reference TRBV5-1 and TRBJ1-1, is KAGVTQTPRYLIKTRGQQVTLSCSPISGHRSVSWYQQTPGQGLQFLFEYFSETQRNKGNFPGRFSGRQFSNSRSEMNVSTLELGDSALYLCASSLMAGAGNTEAFFGQGTRLTVV.

This clonotype has just a few counts. The genes are TRBV6-2 or TRBV6-3 and TRBJ2-1; the D gene is possibly TRBD2 (6 bases). CDR1 is MNHEY and CDR2 is SVGEGT in the germline V gene. Trimming shortened V by 6 bases and J by 4 bases, and 13 bases separated the two germline ends. The CDR3 is 14 residues long. The CDR3 loop reads CASRRDFVYNEQFF. The CDR3 DNA is TGTGCCAGCAGGAGGGACTTCGTTTACAATGAGCAGTTCTTC.

This sequence joins TRBV18 and TRBJ2-3, with 10 bases lining up with TRBD1. The CDR3 extends over 16 amino acids. The germline V gene has CDR1 KGHSH and CDR2 LQKENI. V trimming: 3 bases; J trimming: 6 bases; junction bases outside the gene matches: 9. The CDR3 nucleotides are TGTGCCAGCTCACCGTCGGGACAGGGGATGTGGGATACGCAGTATTTT. Amino acids: CASSPSGQGMWDTQYF.

This clonotype showed up just a few times. The J gene is TRBJ1-3, the V gene TRBV29-1; 9 bases map to TRBD1. The germline V gene encodes CDR1 SQVTM and CDR2 ANQGSEA. The CDR3 is made up of 14 amino acids. V gave up 3 bases and J gave up 2 bases; unmatched junction bases: 2. The DNA of the CDR3 is TGCAGCGTTGATGGACAGGGGACTGGAAACACCATATATTTT. The encoded protein is CSVDGQGTGNTIYF.